The 18 T cell receptor beta chains below all came from one sample that was sequenced in a study of cytomegalovirus exposure and HLA in healthy donors. A multiplex PCR was run with 60 Vbeta primers and 13 Jbeta primers. Repertoires were generated with immunoSEQ multiplex PCR, while TCRdb's copy carries only in-frame clones and drops some. Among 170,000 or so clones listed, 80% to 90% were seen once. Input material: PBMCs. Receptors were obtained from a man between 45 and 60 years old in good health and CMV-seropositive.

The chain couples TRBV29-1 to TRBJ2-1; 9 bases are shared with TRBD2. The CDR3 extends over 15 amino acids. The V gene end was trimmed by 3 bases and the J gene end by 0 bases; junction bases not matched to a gene: 3. Germline CDR1 reads SQVTM; CDR2 reads ANQGSEA. As DNA, the CDR3 is TGCAGCGTTGAGGGACTAGCCGTCTCCTACAATGAGCAGTTCTTC. Translating gives CSVEGLAVSYNEQFF.

J is TRBJ1-1 and V is TRBV6-5; no definite D call. V shed 7 bases and J shed 1 base, with 13 bases lying between them. The CDR3 totals 14 residues. Per the germline V gene, CDR1 is MNHEY and CDR2 is SVGAGI. In DNA form, the CDR3 reads TGTGCCAGCACCCCCCAGGCGAGGAACACTGAAGCTTTCTTT. Its translation is CASTPQARNTEAFF.

This clone was observed a handful of times. The chain couples TRBV15 to TRBJ2-2; D is uncertain. Germline CDR1 and CDR2: LNHNV and YYDKDF (reference sequence). The CDR3 loop spans 13 amino acids. V was clipped by 0 bases and J by 6 bases, with 5 bases between them. The CDR3 coding sequence is TGTGCCACCAGCAGAGATCTCTCCGGGGAGCTGTTTTTT. Translated: CATSRDLSGELFF.

The V call is TRBV14, the J call TRBJ2-2; D is unresolved. This CDR3 is built from 13 residues. V lost 2 bases, J lost 6 bases, and 7 bases lay in between. Germline CDR1 reads SGHDN; CDR2 reads FVKESK. The CDR3 DNA sequence: TGTGCCAGCAGCCAACGTGTTCCCGGGGAGCTGTTTTTT. It specifies CASSQRVPGELFF.

Only one count was recorded for this clone. V gene TRBV7-6 combines with J gene TRBJ2-5, with 10 positions matching TRBD1. This CDR3 spans 16 amino acids. The germline CDR1 and CDR2 sequences are SGHVS and FNYEAQ. V lost 3 bases to trimming and J lost 1 base; unmatched junction nucleotides: 5. The DNA for the CDR3 is TGTGCCAGCAGCTTCTTGACAGGGGGCCGCCAAGAGACCCAGTACTTC. Translated, it gives CASSFLTGGRQETQYF.

This sequence joins TRBV2 and TRBJ2-5; TRBD1 matches at 8 bases. The CDR3 runs to 15 residues. The trim removed 6 bases at V and 2 bases at J, leaving 8 bases unmatched. CDR1 is SNHLY, CDR2 FYNNEI, per germline. In nucleotides, the CDR3 is TGTGCCAGCAGAGTTACCGGGACAGGTCAAGAGACCCAGTACTTC. Residues: CASRVTGTGQETQYF.

This chain joins TRBV13 and TRBJ1-1; TRBD1 might be the D (5 bases). CDR1 and CDR2 (germline): PRHDT, FYEKMQ (reference sequence). V dropped 1 base and J dropped 3 bases, with 15 bases sitting between them. The CDR3 spans 16 residues. CDR3 in DNA: TGTGCCAGCAGCTTAGCCCTGGGCCAGGGTGACACTGAAGCTTTCTTT. Translated, it gives CASSLALGQGDTEAFF.

The rearrangement links TRBV6-6 to TRBJ2-1, with 7 bases matching TRBD2. The CDR3 extends over 15 amino acids. The J segment lost 0 bases and the V segment lost 6 bases, leaving 5 bases of the junction unmatched. Germline lookup yields CDR1 MNHNY and CDR2 SVGAGI (reference sequence). The CDR3 DNA reads as TGTGCCAGCAGCCCCCGGGGGGTCTCCTACAATGAGCAGTTCTTC. This translates into CASSPRGVSYNEQFF.

The J gene is TRBJ2-7, the V gene TRBV11-2, with 7 bases matching TRBD1. CDR1 and CDR2 from the germline V gene are SGHAT and FQNNGV. This CDR3 has 13 residues. V lost 3 bases to trimming and J lost 5 bases; unmatched junction nucleotides: 4. CDR3 in DNA: TGTGCCAGCAGCTTTCGACAGGGCCACGAGCAGTACTTC. This gives the protein CASSFRQGHEQYF.

This clone was seen just once. V gene TRBV2 combines with J gene TRBJ1-4, with TRBD1 matching 8 bases. The CDR3 extends over 15 amino acids. In germline, CDR1 is SNHLY, CDR2 FYNNEI. Unmatched junction bases numbered 5, after V lost 5 bases and J lost 3 bases. CDR3 loop: CASSPQGAANEKLFF. CDR3 in DNA: TGTGCCAGCAGTCCCCAGGGGGCGGCTAATGAAAAACTGTTTTTT.

The rearrangement links TRBV11-2 to TRBJ1-4; 7 bases line up with TRBD1. The CDR3 is 15 amino acids. J gave up 5 bases and V 5 bases, and 8 bases lay outside the gene matches. Germline CDR1 is SGHAT and CDR2 is FQNNGV. The CDR3 nucleotides read TGTGCCAGCAGCCAATATGGGACAGTCAATGAAAAACTGTTTTTT. This codes for CASSQYGTVNEKLFF.

This chain links TRBV9 with TRBJ1-2; 8 nucleotides agree with TRBD1. The CDR3 runs to 12 residues. V shed 7 bases, J shed 6 bases, and the junction held 5 bases outside the gene matches. Looked up from germline, CDR1 is SGDLS and CDR2 is YYNGEE. The CDR3 coding sequence is TGTGCCAGCGGAACGACAGGGGATGGCTACACCTTC. This encodes CASGTTGDGYTF.

This chain uses TRBV5-1 with TRBJ2-5; 7 nucleotides agree with TRBD1. The CDR3 is made up of 15 amino acids. J lost 2 bases, V lost 4 bases, and 8 bases had no gene match. CDR1 and CDR2 (germline): SGHRS, YFSETQ. The chain's CDR3 is CASSPMTGNQETQYF. The CDR3 nucleotides are TGCGCCAGCAGCCCAATGACAGGGAATCAAGAGACCCAGTACTTC.

This chain links TRBV9 with TRBJ2-1; D is perhaps TRBD1 (6 bases). The germline gives CDR1 SGDLS, CDR2 YYNGEE. The CDR3 runs 12 residues. The V end lost 4 bases, the J end lost 8 bases, and 10 bases lay between the germline ends. The CDR3 nucleotides read TGTGCCAGCAGCCTGCAGGGGCATGAGCAGTTCTTC. Its translation: CASSLQGHEQFF.

The chain uses TRBV5-4 and TRBJ2-2, with 12 nucleotides matching TRBD2. The length of the CDR3 is 17 residues. J lost 6 bases, V lost 6 bases, and 12 bases had no gene match. Germline CDR1 and CDR2: SGHNT and YYREEE (reference sequence). In DNA form, the CDR3 reads TGTGCCAGCACCACCGGGCTAGCGGGAGGGAAAGCCGGGGAGCTGTTTTTT. It codes for CASTTGLAGGKAGELFF.

In its sample, this clone was seen once. The CDR3 loop is CASSYLGGGGTDTQYF. For the CDR3, the DNA is TGTGCCAGCAGTTACCTGGGCGGGGGAGGGACAGATACGCAGTATTTT. The V and J genes are TRBV9 and TRBJ2-3, with 7 bases fitting TRBD2. After removal of 5 bases from V and 3 bases from J, the junction contained 12 bases not matched to a gene. The CDR3 consists of 16 residues. In germline, CDR1 is SGDLS, CDR2 YYNGEE.

V is TRBV9 and J is TRBJ2-1, with 8 bases lining up with TRBD2. The junction had 9 bases not matched to a gene; V was cut back by 5 bases and J by 2 bases. From germline, CDR1 is SGDLS and CDR2 YYNGEE. CDR3 size: 16 residues. The CDR3 DNA follows: TGTGCCAGCAGTCCCCATTTGCGGGGGGCCTACAATGAGCAGTTCTTC. The encoded protein is CASSPHLRGAYNEQFF. The variable domain in full, with the rest retrieved from reference TRBV9 and TRBJ2-1, is DSGVTQTPKHLITATGQRVTLRCSPRSGDLSVYWYQQSLDQGLQFLIQYYNGEERAKGNILERFSAQQFPDLHSELNLSSLELGDSALYFCASSPHLRGAYNEQFFGPGTRLTVL.

The CDR3 coding sequence is TGTGCCACCAGCACGGGGCAACAGGGGGTTGGTGAAAAACTGTTTTTT. Its translation: CATSTGQQGVGEKLFF. V and J are TRBV15 and TRBJ1-4; TRBD1 matches 8 bases. Germline V gene lookup returns CDR1 LNHNV and CDR2 YYDKDF (reference sequence). The CDR3 spans 16 residues. The V segment lost 4 bases and the J segment 7 bases; nucleotides outside the gene matches: 11.